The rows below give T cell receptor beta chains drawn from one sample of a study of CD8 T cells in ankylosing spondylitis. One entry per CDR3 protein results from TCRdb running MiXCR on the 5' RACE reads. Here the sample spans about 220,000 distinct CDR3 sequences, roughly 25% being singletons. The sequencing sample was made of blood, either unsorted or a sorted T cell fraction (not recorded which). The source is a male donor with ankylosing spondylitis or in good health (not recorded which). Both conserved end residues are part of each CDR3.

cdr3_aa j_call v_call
CASSDGRHSSYNEQFF TRBJ2-1 TRBV25-1
CSVSGLAGLGSYNEQFF TRBJ2-1 TRBV29-1
CASSLGQGFHEQYF TRBJ2-7 TRBV5-1
CASSPSTSGREWNEQFF TRBJ2-1 TRBV12-3/TRBV12-4
CASRPGLRMVSEQFF TRBJ2-1 TRBV12-3/TRBV12-4
CSARGPPGFSGYTF TRBJ1-2 TRBV20-1
CSARDISGSSNEQFF TRBJ2-1 TRBV20-1
CASSQDGLSSSYEQYF TRBJ2-7 TRBV4-1
CASSYGTDSPLHF TRBJ1-6 TRBV6-5
CASTSGKARTGELFF TRBJ2-2 TRBV5-6
CASSPFFGGGDDISTDTQYF TRBJ2-3 TRBV7-3
CASSIGPGVGYEQYF TRBJ2-7 TRBV5-1
CASSRLGQGAVEQYF TRBJ2-7 TRBV5-1
CASSQGGTDQETQYF TRBJ2-5 TRBV4-2
CASGGAGSPLHF TRBJ1-6 TRBV28
CASSYSGPSGAKNIQYF TRBJ2-4 TRBV6-5
CASSRRAQGSEETQYF TRBJ2-5 TRBV5-1
CASNVLAGEQFF TRBJ2-1 TRBV6-2/TRBV6-3
CASSPRTQNTESFF TRBJ1-1 TRBV5-1
CASGAGRVRWDYTGELFF TRBJ2-2 TRBV6-1
CASSYGLGNSPLHF TRBJ1-6 TRBV6-5
CASIRDRDSEQYF TRBJ2-7 TRBV6-1
CSATPGGRADEQYF TRBJ2-7 TRBV20-1
CAIGGQRDTEAFF TRBJ1-1 TRBV10-3
CASSQGHSRSYNEQFF TRBJ2-1 TRBV4-1
CASTPPVGVEQYF TRBJ2-7 TRBV6-1
CASSVAGSNQPQHF TRBJ1-5 TRBV2
CSARTGGFF TRBJ2-1 TRBV20-1
CSARDGTSGSLNIQYF TRBJ2-4 TRBV20-1
CSASWGVTSTDTQYF TRBJ2-3 TRBV29-1
CASSQGGGGDNEQFF TRBJ2-1 TRBV7-9
CSARRAGAYNEQFF TRBJ2-1 TRBV20-1
CASSLAYMGQGWKGNQPQHF TRBJ1-5 TRBV12-3/TRBV12-4
CSARDFAANEQFF TRBJ2-1 TRBV20-1
CASSLALAFQETQYF TRBJ2-5 TRBV5-1
CSAGQGSQPQHF TRBJ1-5 TRBV20-1
CASSAGLASGETQYF TRBJ2-5 TRBV5-5
CSARGGTGVYEQYF TRBJ2-7 TRBV20-1
CASSEATAQPQHF TRBJ1-5 TRBV2
CASSLMQGATYEQYF TRBJ2-7 TRBV7-2
CSATTGMGYGYTF TRBJ1-2 TRBV20-1
CAISESKAKSSYNEQFF TRBJ2-1 TRBV10-3
CASSPGLNNEQFF TRBJ2-1 TRBV18
CASSQGKGSVYGYTF TRBJ1-2 TRBV3-1
CAISPWTLSPYEQYF TRBJ2-7 TRBV4-2
CASRPPWTSTDTQYF TRBJ2-3 TRBV7-9
CASSLSFLSDTQYF TRBJ2-3 TRBV5-1
CSAHKDLSGNTIYF TRBJ1-3 TRBV20-1
CSARDLGRGAYEQYF TRBJ2-7 TRBV20-1
CASSLTITSGRNTGELFF TRBJ2-2 TRBV5-1
CASRGQSRDTQYF TRBJ2-3 TRBV25-1
CSLGTSGSGEETQYF TRBJ2-5 TRBV29-1
CASSLRSQGAYYGYTF TRBJ1-2 TRBV5-1
CASSSTVGAYEQYF TRBJ2-7 TRBV7-2
CASSWAQGANTEAFF TRBJ1-1 TRBV6-5
CASSLMTSGSSHEQYF TRBJ2-7 TRBV5-1
CAISPSGKGDTQYF TRBJ2-3 TRBV10-3